This T cell receptor beta chain was observed in a study of circulating CD8 cells and anti-PD-1 response in melanoma. Study-wide points: Previously treated and treatment-naive patients were pooled together. Peptide assays on expanded sorted subsets replaced tumor-based reactivity testing. At M1, fewer than 7% of TRB clonotypes appeared in multiple subsets. Published repertoire comparisons used only baseline and M1 samples from a small cohort with few responders.

Four subsets defined by PD-1 and/or TIGIT were sorted from live CD3+CD8+TCRalphabeta+ cells. Worth noting for this clonotype: The antigen is not known.

Germline V CDR1 and CDR2: MNHEY, SMNVEV (reference sequence). The CDR3 is 14 amino acids. The ends lost 6 bases at V and 5 bases at J; junction bases unmatched: 8. TCR libraries were prepared from roughly 14 ng of total RNA with the QIAseq Immune Repertoire TCR panel. Via MiXCR, TCRdb re-called the reads, giving one row per CDR3 protein. The data contain some 1,900 distinct CDR3 sequences, roughly 7.3% of them singletons. V is TRBV27 and J is TRBJ1-1; 8 bases are shared with TRBD1. The receptor was derived from a human donor with melanoma. Sequencing was performed on CD8+ T cells from PBMCs, taken at baseline or after one month of anti-PD-1 therapy (not recorded which). Written as DNA, the CDR3 is TGTGCCAGCAGGGAGACAGGGGCAGGAACTGAAGCTTTCTTT. Amino acid sequence: CASRETGAGTEAFF.